The entry below gives a single TCR beta chain sequence along with its context. This clonotype was observed a handful of times. What this receptor recognizes is not known. No base quality information exists; no much larger clone differs at one position. Library preparation was by 5' RACE. The sequencer listed for this sample is Illumina HiSeq 2000. A universal primer binding site was introduced by template switching, and a unique molecular identifier was present in the final cDNA, enabling accurate counting of TCR cDNA molecules. Specific primers in the conserved constant-segment region were used to synthesize first-strand cDNA for TCR alpha and beta chains. Each cDNA library was double barcoded, with a SMART-Mk sample barcode plus Illumina barcodes, to control for contamination. Two successive PCR steps introduced TruSeq adapter sequences along with Illumina sample barcodes. The Illumina HiSeq platform was used with custom primers to sequence TCR alpha and beta cDNA libraries. Per the original workflow: MiGEC processed the raw reads to extract unique molecular identifiers, while MiXCR was used to determine the CDR3 positions. For each individual, recombination models were inferred using an EM algorithm with the repgenHMM and IGoR tools. The tcR package in R was used for shared clonotype analysis, with sharing normalized by the product of cloneset sizes. Out-of-frame nonproductive sequences were analyzed to study raw recombination free of thymic and clonal selection effects. TCRdb reran the public reads through fastp at Q25 and MiXCR, keeping productive beta chains. Entries that share a CDR3 protein sequence are merged under the most common genes and DNA. The V and J calls here are based on TCRdb, not the publication. The sample table contains 640,000 or so distinct CDR3 sequences; only one count was recorded for roughly 6.2% of them. In total, the top ten clones hold 1.5% to 2% of the sample.

Only healthy Caucasian donors were included. Three unrelated non-twin adults were additionally sequenced: a male aged 18 to 29, a male aged 50 to 59 and a female aged 50 to 59. Using Miltenyi CD45RO+ enrichment and human naive T-cell isolation kits, memory (CD45RO+) and naive T cells were isolated from PBMC. This entry is derived from a study of identical twins (TCRdb year 2016). Looking at the study overall: To test whether fetal clonotypes persist, the study used deep sequencing on TCR alpha and beta repertoires from monozygotic twins, unrelated adults of various ages, and cord blood. Replicate twin experiments were performed at different times using different library preparation protocols to rule out contamination. What the research found in general, with its limitations: Out-of-frame TCR alpha sharing in monozygotic twins was systematically underestimated by recombination models, whereas sharing between unrelated individuals was in agreement with the recombination models. Fewer insertions were carried by abundant cord blood beta clonotypes, a similar but weaker trend appeared in young adult naive repertoires, and no such trend appeared in memory repertoires. In beta out-of-frame sequences, excess twin sharing was weaker, because having fewer shared sequences lowered the signal-to-noise ratio. Out-of-frame TCR alpha sequences shared between twins showed an excess of low generation-probability sequences compared with coincidental sharing between unrelated individuals. Invariant T cells such as MAIT and iNKT could partly confound zero-insertion analyses, although diverse VJ usage argued against such confounding for most clonotypes. Because the same donors could not be followed over many years, conclusions were based on cross-sectional statistical analysis.

The CDR3 goes from the cysteine to the phenylalanine over 14 residues. Here the CDR3 DNA is all that survives: 42 bases in frame from base 1. V and J are trimmed by 5 bases and 8 bases, and the gene matches miss 10 bases of the junction. CDR1 SQVTM and CDR2 ANQGSEA are derived from the germline V gene. The receptor was derived from a man younger than 35 in good health. The chain employs TRBV29-1 and TRBJ2-1, and TRBD2 aligns with 9 junction nucleotides. Source material: naive T cells sorted from blood. The cell subset or site tag for this specimen amounts to: cells isolated with a human naive T-cell isolation kit. The CDR3 protein sequence reads: CSVRAGGLGDEQFF. The DNA sequence is as follows: TGCAGCGTTCGCGCGGGAGGGCTGGGCGATGAGCAGTTCTTC.